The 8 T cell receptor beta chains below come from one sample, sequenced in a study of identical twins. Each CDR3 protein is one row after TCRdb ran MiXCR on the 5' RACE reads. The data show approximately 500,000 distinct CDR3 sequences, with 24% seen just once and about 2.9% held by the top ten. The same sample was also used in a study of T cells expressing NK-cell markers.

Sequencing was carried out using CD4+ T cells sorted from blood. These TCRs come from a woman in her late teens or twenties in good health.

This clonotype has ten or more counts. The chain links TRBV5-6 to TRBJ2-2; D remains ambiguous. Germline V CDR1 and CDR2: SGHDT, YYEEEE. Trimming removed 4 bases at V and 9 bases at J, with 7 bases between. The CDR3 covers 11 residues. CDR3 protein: CASSLYRELFF. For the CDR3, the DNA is TGTGCCAGCAGCCTCTACCGGGAGCTGTTTTTT.

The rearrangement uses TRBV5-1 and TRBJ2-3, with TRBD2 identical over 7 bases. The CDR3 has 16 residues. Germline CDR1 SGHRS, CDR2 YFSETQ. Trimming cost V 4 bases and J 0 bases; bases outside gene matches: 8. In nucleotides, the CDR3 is TGCGCCAGCAGCCCAGGGCGGGGGTCTAGCACAGATACGCAGTATTTT. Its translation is CASSPGRGSSTDTQYF.

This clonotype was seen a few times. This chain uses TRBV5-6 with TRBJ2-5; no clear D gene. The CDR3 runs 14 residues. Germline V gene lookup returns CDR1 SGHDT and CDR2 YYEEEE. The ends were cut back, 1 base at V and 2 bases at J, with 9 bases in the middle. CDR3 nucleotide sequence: TGTGCCAGCAGCTTGCGGCAGACTCAAGAGACCCAGTACTTC. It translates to CASSLRQTQETQYF. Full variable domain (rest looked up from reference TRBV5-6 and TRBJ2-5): DAGVTQSPTHLIKTRGQQVTLRCSPKSGHDTVSWYQQALGQGPQFIFQYYEEEERQRGNFPDRFSGHQFPNYSSELNVNALLLGDSALYLCASSLRQTQETQYFGPGTRLLVL.

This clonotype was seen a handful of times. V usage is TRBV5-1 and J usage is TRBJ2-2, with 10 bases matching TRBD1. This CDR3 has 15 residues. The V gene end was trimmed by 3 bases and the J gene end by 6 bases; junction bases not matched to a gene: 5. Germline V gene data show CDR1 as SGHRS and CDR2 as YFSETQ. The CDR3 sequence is CASSSGQGIPGELFF. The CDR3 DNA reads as TGCGCCAGCAGCTCGGGACAGGGGATTCCCGGGGAGCTGTTTTTT. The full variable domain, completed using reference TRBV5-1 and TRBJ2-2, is KAGVTQTPRYLIKTRGQQVTLSCSPISGHRSVSWYQQTPGQGLQFLFEYFSETQRNKGNFPGRFSGRQFSNSRSEMNVSTLELGDSALYLCASSSGQGIPGELFFGEGSRLTVL.

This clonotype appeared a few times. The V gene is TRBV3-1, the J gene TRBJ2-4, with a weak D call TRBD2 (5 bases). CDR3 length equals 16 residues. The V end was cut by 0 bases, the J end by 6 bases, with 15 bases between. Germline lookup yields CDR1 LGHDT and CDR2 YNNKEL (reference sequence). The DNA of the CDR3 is TGTGCCAGCAGCCAAGAGGGCGGGCCTTCGAGAAACATTCAGTACTTC. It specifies CASSQEGGPSRNIQYF. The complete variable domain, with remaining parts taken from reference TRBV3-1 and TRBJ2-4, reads DTAVSQTPKYLVTQMGNDKSIKCEQNLGHDTMYWYKQDSKKFLKIMFSYNNKELIINETVPNRFSPKSPDKAHLNLHINSLELGDSAVYFCASSQEGGPSRNIQYFGAGTRLSVL.

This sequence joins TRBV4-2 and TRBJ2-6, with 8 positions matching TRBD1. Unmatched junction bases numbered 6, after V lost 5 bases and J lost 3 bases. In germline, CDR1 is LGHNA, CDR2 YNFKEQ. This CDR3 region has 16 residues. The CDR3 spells CASSSTGGSGANVLTF. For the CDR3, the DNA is TGTGCCAGCAGCTCCACAGGGGGAAGTGGGGCCAACGTCCTGACTTTC.

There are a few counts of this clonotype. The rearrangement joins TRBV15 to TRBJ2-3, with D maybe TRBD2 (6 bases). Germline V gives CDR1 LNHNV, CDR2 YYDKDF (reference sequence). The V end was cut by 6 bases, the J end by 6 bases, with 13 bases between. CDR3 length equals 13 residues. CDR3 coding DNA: TGTGCCACCAGTCGGGACTTCGGGGATACGCAGTATTTT. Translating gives CATSRDFGDTQYF.

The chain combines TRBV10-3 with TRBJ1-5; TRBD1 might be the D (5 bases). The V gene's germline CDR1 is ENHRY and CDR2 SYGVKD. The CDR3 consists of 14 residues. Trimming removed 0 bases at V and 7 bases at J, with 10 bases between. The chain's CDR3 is CAISESRGGQPQHF. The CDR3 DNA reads TGTGCCATCAGTGAGTCGCGCGGGGGACAGCCCCAGCATTTT.